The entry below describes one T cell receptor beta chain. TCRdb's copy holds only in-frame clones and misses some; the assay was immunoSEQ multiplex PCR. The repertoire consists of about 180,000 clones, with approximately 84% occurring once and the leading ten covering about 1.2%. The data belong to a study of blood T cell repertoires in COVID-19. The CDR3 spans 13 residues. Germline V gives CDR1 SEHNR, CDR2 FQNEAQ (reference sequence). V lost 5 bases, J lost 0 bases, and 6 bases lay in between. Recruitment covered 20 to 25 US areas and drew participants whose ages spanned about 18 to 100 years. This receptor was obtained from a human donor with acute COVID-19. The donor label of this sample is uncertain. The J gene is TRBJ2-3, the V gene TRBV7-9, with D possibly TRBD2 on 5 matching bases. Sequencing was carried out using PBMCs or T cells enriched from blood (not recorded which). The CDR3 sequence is CASSRGSTDTQYF. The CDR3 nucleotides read TGTGCCAGCAGCAGAGGGAGCACAGATACGCAGTATTTT. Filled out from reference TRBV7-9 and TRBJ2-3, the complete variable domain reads DTGVSQNPRHKITKRGQNVTFRCDPISEHNRLYWYRQTLGQGPEFLTYFQNEAQLEKSRLLSDRFSAERPKGSFSTLEIQRTEQGDSAMYLCASSRGSTDTQYFGPGTRLTVL.